This TCR beta chain was profiled in a study of beta chain features in type 1 diabetes. Regarding the study as a whole: Moderate but significant shortening of TCRB CDR3s was recorded in all four CD4+ subsets from Type 1 diabetes patients. More deletions and fewer insertions at VDJ junctions were found in patients with type 1 diabetes. Patients' naive, central memory and regulatory TCRB repertoires appeared more alike than those of healthy donors.

Every bit of the isolated RNA underwent reverse transcription, so sequencing read expressed TCRB transcripts. Sequencing used immunoSEQ multiplex PCR; TCRdb keeps in-frame clones, though not all of them. This sample has fewer than 300,000 clones, with approximately 20% found just once. Comments on this clone: As yet, its antigen is unknown.

A single heparinised draw of approximately 0.11 L on average was taken per donor. Researchers reported sorting CD4+ naive, central memory, regulatory and stem cell-like memory cells via CD45RO/CCR7/CD25/CD127/CD95/CD27. The source of this sequence is a woman in her forties with type 1 diabetes. Sequences were obtained from naive CD4+ T cells from blood.

CDR3 region: CSEGTDDYGYTF. The DNA for the CDR3 is TGCAGCGAGGGGACAGACGACTATGGCTACACCTTC. The chain uses TRBV29-1 and TRBJ1-2; TRBD1 agrees at 7 bases. CDR3 length: 12 amino acids. V lost 7 bases and J lost 3; bases outside the gene matches: 5. Germline CDR1 is SQVTM and CDR2 is ANQGSEA.